This T cell receptor (beta chain) was recorded in a study of blood T cell repertoires in COVID-19. The assay was immunoSEQ multiplex PCR, and TCRdb's table has in-frame clones only and misses some. The sample holds 400,000 to 550,000 clones, around 90% seen once. The material sequenced was PBMCs or T cells enriched from blood (not recorded which). The sequence was collected from a woman aged 18-29 years with acute COVID-19.

Here the CDR3 reads CASTMTGGVGDEQYF. The DNA of the CDR3 is TGTGCCAGCACGATGACGGGGGGCGTGGGCGACGAGCAGTACTTC. The V call is TRBV2, the J call TRBJ2-7; D possibly corresponds to TRBD2 (7 bases). The CDR3 length is 15 residues. The V gene's germline CDR1 is SNHLY and CDR2 FYNNEI. The germline V and J ends were trimmed by 7 bases and 5 bases, with 21 bases remaining between them.